One sample yielded the 4 T cell receptor beta chains listed below, sequenced in a study of blood T cell repertoires in COVID-19. Measured with immunoSEQ multiplex PCR; TCRdb has only the in-frame clones, and not every one. In the table there are about 56,000 clones, approximately 78% of which are singletons. Sequencing was performed on peripheral blood. The receptors here all came from a woman older than 75 with acute or convalescent COVID-19.

This chain joins TRBV7-3 and TRBJ2-1; 9 nucleotides line up with TRBD2. Trimming at V came to 3 bases and at J to 7 bases, leaving 4 bases not matched to a gene. This CDR3 has 14 amino acids. Germline CDR1 SGHTA, CDR2 FQGTGA. CDR3: CASSLGLAPNEQFF. The CDR3 coding sequence is TGTGCCAGCAGCTTGGGACTAGCCCCAAATGAGCAGTTCTTC.

The V gene is TRBV5-1, the J gene TRBJ2-3, with 7 nucleotides matching TRBD1. Trimming at V came to 4 bases and at J to 0 bases, leaving 5 bases not matched to a gene. Per the germline V gene, CDR1 is SGHRS and CDR2 is YFSETQ. This CDR3 is 15 amino acids long. The CDR3 region is CASSLGQDSTDTQYF. The CDR3 bases are TGCGCCAGCAGCCTTGGACAGGACAGCACAGATACGCAGTATTTT.

This clone was counted a few times. The chain carries TRBV2 and TRBJ2-7; D may be TRBD1 (6 bases). The CDR3 is 12 amino acids. V was cut by 6 bases and J by 3 bases, with 9 bases left in between. Germline CDR1 and CDR2: SNHLY and FYNNEI. In DNA form, the CDR3 reads TGTGCCAGCAGAGTGGACAGCTACGAGCAGTACTTC. Its translation is CASRVDSYEQYF. Drawing the rest from reference TRBV2 and TRBJ2-7, the complete variable domain is EPEVTQTPSHQVTQMGQEVILRCVPISNHLYFYWYRQILGQKVEFLVSFYNNEISEKSEIFDDQFSVERPDGSNFTLKIRSTKLEDSAMYFCASRVDSYEQYFGPGTRLTVT.

This clone has just a few counts. V is TRBV5-8 and J is TRBJ1-6, with TRBD1 identical over 8 bases. There are 14 residues in the CDR3. Trimming cost V 6 bases and J 10 bases; bases outside gene matches: 9. Looked up from germline, CDR1 is SGHTS and CDR2 is YDEGEE. CDR3 loop: CASTWTGPKSPLHF. The CDR3 nucleotides read TGTGCCAGCACCTGGACAGGGCCGAAATCACCCCTCCACTTT.